The 19 T cell receptor beta chains below all came from one sample that was sequenced in a study of CD8+ T cells in alopecia areata. Investigators isolated RNA and reverse transcribed it into cDNA to act as the sequencing template. Here immunoSEQ multiplex PCR was the method, and the copy in TCRdb shows in-frame clones only, minus some. The sample shows 140,000 to 150,000 clones, approximately 65% of them seen only once. The specimen was CD8+ T cells sorted from blood. The receptors here all came from a human donor in good health.

Written as DNA, the CDR3 is TGTGCCAGCAAGCGGGAACTGTACAATGAGCAGTTCTTC. This translates into CASKRELYNEQFF. The chain carries TRBV28 and TRBJ2-1; 7 bases fit TRBD2. J lost 4 bases, V lost 7 bases, and 4 bases had no gene match. The CDR3 spans 13 residues. Looked up from germline, CDR1 is MDHEN and CDR2 is SYDVKM.

CDR3 in amino acids: CACSSEGEGINEQFF. The CDR3 nucleotides are TGTGCCTGCTCCTCGGAGGGGGAGGGAATCAATGAGCAGTTCTTC. The chain links TRBV30 to TRBJ2-1, with TRBD2 as a possible D gene (7 bases). Germline values: CDR1 GTSNPN, CDR2 SVGIG (reference sequence). This CDR3 comprises 15 residues. Trimming took 6 bases from V and 6 from J, leaving 21 bases between them.

This clone was seen a handful of times. The chain couples TRBV6-1 to TRBJ2-7, with D uncertain. Germline CDR1 reads MNHNS; CDR2 reads SASEGT. This CDR3 region has 15 residues. With 0 bases removed from V and 1 base from J, the gap between germline ends came to 10 bases. The CDR3 DNA follows: TGTGCCAGCAGTGAAGCGTCCGACTTTTCCTACGAGCAGTACTTC. Protein product: CASSEASDFSYEQYF.

The chain links TRBV21-1 to TRBJ2-1; the D call of TRBD2 is as the table states it, not checked on the DNA. TRBV21-1 is noted as a pseudogene. The CDR3 is 14 amino acids. The CDR3 DNA reads as TGTGCCAGACGCCGGCGGGAGAGACACAATGAGCAGTTCTTC. This gives the protein CARRRRERHNEQFF.

This clone came up once. DNA for the CDR3: TGTGCCAGCAGTGAATTCAGGAGCTATGGCTACACCTTC. Its translation is CASSEFRSYGYTF. This chain joins TRBV2 and TRBJ1-2, with D unresolved. CDR1 is SNHLY and CDR2 is FYNNEI in the germline V gene. The CDR3 is 13 residues long. V lost 2 bases and J lost 4, with 8 bases in between.

The sample holds a few counts of this clone. The gene calls are TRBV13 and TRBJ2-7; TRBD1 matches at 7 bases. This CDR3 is built from 13 residues. Germline lookup yields CDR1 PRHDT and CDR2 FYEKMQ (reference sequence). With V trimmed by 6 bases and J by 3 bases, 5 bases remained unmatched. In nucleotides, the CDR3 is TGTGCCAGCAGACTGACAGGGAACTACGAGCAGTACTTC. This codes for CASRLTGNYEQYF.

The chain recombines TRBV5-1 with TRBJ2-1; D is ambiguous. The V end lost 0 bases, the J end lost 0 bases, and 7 bases lay between the germline ends. Germline assignment: CDR1 SGHRS and CDR2 YFSETQ. This CDR3 has 15 amino acids. CDR3 loop: CASSLVHLSYNEQFF. CDR3 in DNA: TGCGCCAGCAGCTTGGTGCATCTCTCCTACAATGAGCAGTTCTTC. The variable domain in full, completed from reference TRBV5-1 and TRBJ2-1, reads KAGVTQTPRYLIKTRGQQVTLSCSPISGHRSVSWYQQTPGQGLQFLFEYFSETQRNKGNFPGRFSGRQFSNSRSEMNVSTLELGDSALYLCASSLVHLSYNEQFFGPGTRLTVL.

The chain employs TRBV27 and TRBJ2-7, with no clear D. Germline CDR1 MNHEY, CDR2 SMNVEV (reference sequence). CDR3 length: 13 amino acids. The V gene lost 8 bases and the J gene lost 0 bases, with 11 bases spanning the gap. The chain's CDR3 is CASSEPSSYEQYF. The CDR3 coding sequence is TGTGCCAGCTCAGAGCCTAGCTCCTACGAGCAGTACTTC.

The chain couples TRBV5-4 to TRBJ2-7; perhaps D is TRBD1 or TRBD2 (5 bases each). The V end lost 2 bases, the J end lost 6 bases, and 12 bases lay between the germline ends. CDR3 length equals 13 residues. CDR1 SGHNT and CDR2 YYREEE come from the germline V gene (reference sequence). CDR3 bases: TGTGCCAGCAGCTTTAGGGGTGGGAGCGAGCAGTACTTC. This codes for CASSFRGGSEQYF.

The genes are TRBV25-1 and TRBJ1-4; weak D call: TRBD1 (6 bases). Germline V gene lookup returns CDR1 MGHDK and CDR2 SYGVNS. This CDR3 spans 13 amino acids. Trimming stripped 6 bases from V and 8 bases from J, with 13 bases between. CDR3 nucleotides: TGTGCCAGCAGAACAGGGAGTACGGAAAAACTGTTTTTT. This encodes CASRTGSTEKLFF.

The rearrangement joins TRBV11-2 to TRBJ1-2, with D hard to call. Germline V gene sequence: CDR1 SGHAT, CDR2 FQNNGV. This CDR3 has 15 amino acids. Trimming left V 5 bases short and J 6 bases short, with 19 bases between. The CDR3 reads CASSTNPGPGDGYTF. CDR3 DNA sequence: TGTGCCAGCAGCACAAATCCCGGGCCTGGGGATGGCTACACCTTC. Full variable domain (outside the CDR3, taken from reference TRBV11-2 and TRBJ1-2): EAGVAQSPRYKIIEKRQSVAFWCNPISGHATLYWYQQILGQGPKLLIQFQNNGVVDDSQLPKDRFSAERLKGVDSTLKIQPAKLEDSAVYLCASSTNPGPGDGYTFGSGTRLTVV.

The chain has TRBV5-6 and TRBJ1-1; TRBD1 might be the D (5 bases). This CDR3 is 13 amino acids long. Germline loops: CDR1 SGHDT, CDR2 YYEEEE. V was shortened by 7 bases and J by 3 bases, with 13 bases between the two germline ends. The CDR3 protein is CASAGGIYTEAFF. Here the CDR3 DNA reads TGTGCCAGCGCCGGGGGGATCTACACTGAAGCTTTCTTT.

The chain uses TRBV4-1 and TRBJ2-7; D unresolved. The better agreement between TRBJ2-5 and the DNA end casts doubt on the J call. CDR1 MGHRA and CDR2 YSYEKL come from the germline V gene. The CDR3 spans 12 residues. The CDR3, as DNA: TGCGCCAGCAGCCAAGAGAAAGAGACCCAGTACTTC. Residues: CASSQEKETQYF.

The rearrangement uses TRBV9 and TRBJ1-2, with D unclear. Trimming left V 4 bases short and J 13 bases short, with 11 bases between. Germline V lookup: CDR1 SGDLS, CDR2 YYNGEE. The CDR3 sequence is 10 residues long. This CDR3 is CASSPDGSTF. DNA of the CDR3: TGTGCCAGCAGCCCGGACGGGAGCACCTTC.

This clone was picked up a small number of times. The chain uses TRBV29-1 and TRBJ2-5, with 7 bases matching TRBD1. The CDR3 runs 12 residues. CDR1 is SQVTM and CDR2 is ANQGSEA in the germline V gene. DNA for the CDR3: TGCAGTACAGGGGTCGGTCTTGAGACCCAGTACTTC. The encoded protein is CSTGVGLETQYF. Variable domain in full (rest from reference TRBV29-1 and TRBJ2-5): SAVISQKPSRDICQRGTSLTIQCQVDSQVTMMFWYRQQPGQSLTLIATANQGSEATYESGFVIDKFPISRPNLTFSTLTVSNMSPEDSSIYLCSTGVGLETQYFGPGTRLLVL.

The V and J genes are TRBV29-1 and TRBJ1-2; maybe TRBD1 (5 bases). The V gene's germline CDR1 is SQVTM and CDR2 ANQGSEA. With 1 base removed from V and 3 bases from J, the gap between germline ends came to 12 bases. The CDR3 extends over 14 amino acids. This CDR3 is CSVEVTGADYGYTF. CDR3 sequence (DNA): TGCAGCGTTGAAGTGACCGGGGCTGACTATGGCTACACCTTC.

There are a few counts of this clone. This rearrangement joins TRBV29-1 to TRBJ2-2; D possibly corresponds to TRBD1 (5 bases). Trimming stripped 7 bases from V and 1 base from J, with 10 bases between. CDR1 and CDR2 from the germline V gene are SQVTM and ANQGSEA. The CDR3 sequence is 13 residues long. CDR3 residues: CSGVQENTGELFF. DNA of the CDR3: TGCAGCGGGGTACAGGAGAACACCGGGGAGCTGTTTTTT.

The rearrangement links TRBV27 to TRBJ1-1; weak D call: TRBD1 (6 bases). This CDR3 is built from 13 residues. From germline, CDR1 is MNHEY and CDR2 SMNVEV (reference sequence). V lost 3 bases and J lost 5, with 10 bases in between. The CDR3 nucleotides read TGTGCCAGCAGTTTCGGGAGGGGGACTGAAGCTTTCTTT. Protein: CASSFGRGTEAFF.

In its sample, this clone was seen a few times. The chain links TRBV29-1 to TRBJ2-2, with D possibly matching TRBD1 (7 bases). CDR3 length equals 13 residues. CDR1 is SQVTM and CDR2 is ANQGSEA in the germline V gene. V was clipped by 3 bases and J by 8 bases, with 13 bases between them. This CDR3 reads CSVDGGGSGELFF. In nucleotides, the CDR3 is TGCAGCGTTGATGGAGGGGGCTCGGGGGAGCTGTTTTTT.